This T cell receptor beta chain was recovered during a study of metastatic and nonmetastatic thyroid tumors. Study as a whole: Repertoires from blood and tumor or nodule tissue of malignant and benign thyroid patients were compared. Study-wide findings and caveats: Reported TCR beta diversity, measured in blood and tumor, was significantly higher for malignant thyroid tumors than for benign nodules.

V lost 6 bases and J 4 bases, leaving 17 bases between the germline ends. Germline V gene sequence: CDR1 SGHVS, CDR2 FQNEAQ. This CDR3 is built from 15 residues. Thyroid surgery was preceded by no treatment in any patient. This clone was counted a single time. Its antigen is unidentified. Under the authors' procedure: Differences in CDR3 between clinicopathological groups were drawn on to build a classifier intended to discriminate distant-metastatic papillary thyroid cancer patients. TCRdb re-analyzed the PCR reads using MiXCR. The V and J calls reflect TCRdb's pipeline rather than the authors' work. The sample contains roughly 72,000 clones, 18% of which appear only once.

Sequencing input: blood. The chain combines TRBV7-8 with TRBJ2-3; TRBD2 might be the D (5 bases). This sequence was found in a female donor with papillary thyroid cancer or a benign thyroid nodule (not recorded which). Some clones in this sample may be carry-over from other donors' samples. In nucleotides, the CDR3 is TGTGCCAGCAGTCTGACCCGCGGGCGTGCAGATACGCAGTATTTT. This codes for CASSLTRGRADTQYF.